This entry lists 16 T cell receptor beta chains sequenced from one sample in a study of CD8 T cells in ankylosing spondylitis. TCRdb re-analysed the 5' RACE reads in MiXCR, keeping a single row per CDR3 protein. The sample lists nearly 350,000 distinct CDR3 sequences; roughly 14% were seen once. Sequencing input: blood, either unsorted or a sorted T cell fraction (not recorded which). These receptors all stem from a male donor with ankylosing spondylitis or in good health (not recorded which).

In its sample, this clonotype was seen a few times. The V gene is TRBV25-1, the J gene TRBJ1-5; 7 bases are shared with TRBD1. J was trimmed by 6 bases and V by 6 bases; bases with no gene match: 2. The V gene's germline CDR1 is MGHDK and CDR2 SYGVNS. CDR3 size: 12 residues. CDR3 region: CASRQGIQPQHF. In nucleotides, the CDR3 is TGTGCCAGCAGACAGGGGATTCAGCCCCAGCATTTT.

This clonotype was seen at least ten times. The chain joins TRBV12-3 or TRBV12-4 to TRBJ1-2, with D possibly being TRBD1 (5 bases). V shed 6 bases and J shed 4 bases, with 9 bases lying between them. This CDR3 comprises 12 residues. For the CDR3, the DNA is TGTGCCAGCAGAGGGGTTTCCTATGGCTACACCTTC. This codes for CASRGVSYGYTF.

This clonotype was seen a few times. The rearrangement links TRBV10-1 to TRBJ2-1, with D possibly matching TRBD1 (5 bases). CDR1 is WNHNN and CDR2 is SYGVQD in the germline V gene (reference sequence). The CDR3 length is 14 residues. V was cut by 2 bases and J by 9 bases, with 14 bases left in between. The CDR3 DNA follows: TGCGCCAGCAGTGAGAGGCAGGGCGTGGGTGAGCAGTTCTTC. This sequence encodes CASSERQGVGEQFF.

CDR3 region: CASSPDPLTYEQYF. CDR3 DNA sequence: TGTGCCAGCAGCCCGGATCCCCTCACCTACGAGCAGTACTTC. This sequence joins TRBV5-6 and TRBJ2-7, with D uncertain. Germline-derived CDR1 and CDR2 are SGHDT and YYEEEE. This CDR3 is 14 amino acids long. Trimming removed 4 bases at V and 2 bases at J, with 13 bases between.

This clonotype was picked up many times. The CDR3 DNA sequence: TGCGCCAGCAGACTACAGGGAGGGGGCACAGATACGCAGTATTTT. Translation gives CASRLQGGGTDTQYF. This rearrangement joins TRBV5-1 to TRBJ2-3, with a weak D call TRBD2 (7 bases). Germline CDR1 SGHRS, CDR2 YFSETQ. This CDR3 comprises 15 residues. The V and J ends lost 5 bases and 1 base respectively, with 14 bases between them.

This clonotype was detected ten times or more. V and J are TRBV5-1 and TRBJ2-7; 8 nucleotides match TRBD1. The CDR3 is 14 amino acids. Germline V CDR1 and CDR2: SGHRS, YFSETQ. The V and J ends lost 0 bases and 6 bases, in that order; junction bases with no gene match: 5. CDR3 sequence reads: CASSLDQGASEQYF. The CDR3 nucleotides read TGCGCCAGCAGCTTGGATCAGGGGGCGTCCGAGCAGTACTTC.

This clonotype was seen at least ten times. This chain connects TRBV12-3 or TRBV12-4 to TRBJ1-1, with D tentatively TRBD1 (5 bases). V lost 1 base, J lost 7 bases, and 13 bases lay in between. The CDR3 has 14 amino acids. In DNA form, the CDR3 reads TGTGCCAGCAGTTTAGATGGGGGGGTCCTTGAAGCTTTCTTT. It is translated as CASSLDGGVLEAFF.

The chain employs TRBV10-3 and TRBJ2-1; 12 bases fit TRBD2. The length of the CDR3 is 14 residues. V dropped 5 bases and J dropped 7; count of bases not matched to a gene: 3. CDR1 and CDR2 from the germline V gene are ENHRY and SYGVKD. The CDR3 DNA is TGTGCCATCAGTAGGACTAGCGGGGAGAATGAGCAGTTCTTC. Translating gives CAISRTSGENEQFF.

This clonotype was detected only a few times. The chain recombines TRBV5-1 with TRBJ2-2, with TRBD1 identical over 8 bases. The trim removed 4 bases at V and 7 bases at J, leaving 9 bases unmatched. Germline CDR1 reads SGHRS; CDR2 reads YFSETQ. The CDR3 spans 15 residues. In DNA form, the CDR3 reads TGCGCCAGCAGCCAAGGGACAGGCGGAGGCGGGGAGCTGTTTTTT. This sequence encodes CASSQGTGGGGELFF. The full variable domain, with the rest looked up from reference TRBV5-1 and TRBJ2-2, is KAGVTQTPRYLIKTRGQQVTLSCSPISGHRSVSWYQQTPGQGLQFLFEYFSETQRNKGNFPGRFSGRQFSNSRSEMNVSTLELGDSALYLCASSQGTGGGGELFFGEGSRLTVL.

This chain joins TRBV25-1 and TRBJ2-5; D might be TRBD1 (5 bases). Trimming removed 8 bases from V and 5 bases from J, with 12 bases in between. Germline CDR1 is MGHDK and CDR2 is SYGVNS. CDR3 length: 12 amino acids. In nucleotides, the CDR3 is TGTGCCAGCCGGGCTTCAGGGGAGACCCAGTACTTC. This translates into CASRASGETQYF.

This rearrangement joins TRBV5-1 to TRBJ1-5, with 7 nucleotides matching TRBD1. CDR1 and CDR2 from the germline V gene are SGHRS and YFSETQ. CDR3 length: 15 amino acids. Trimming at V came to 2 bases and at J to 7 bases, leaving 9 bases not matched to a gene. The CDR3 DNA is TGCGCCAGCAGCTTTTCCGGGACAGATAGACAGCCCCAGCATTTT. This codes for CASSFSGTDRQPQHF.

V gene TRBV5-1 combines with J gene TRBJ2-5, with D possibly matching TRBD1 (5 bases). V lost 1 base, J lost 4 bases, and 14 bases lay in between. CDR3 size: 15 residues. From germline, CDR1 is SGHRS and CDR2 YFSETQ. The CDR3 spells CASSLQAGFTETQYF. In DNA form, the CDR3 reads TGCGCCAGCAGCTTGCAGGCAGGGTTCACAGAGACCCAGTACTTC.

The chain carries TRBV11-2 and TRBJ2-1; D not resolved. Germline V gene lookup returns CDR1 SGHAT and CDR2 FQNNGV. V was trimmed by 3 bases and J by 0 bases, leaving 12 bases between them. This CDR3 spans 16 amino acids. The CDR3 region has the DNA TGTGCCAGCAGCTTGAGTCCGACCAGCTCCTACAATGAGCAGTTCTTC. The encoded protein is CASSLSPTSSYNEQFF.

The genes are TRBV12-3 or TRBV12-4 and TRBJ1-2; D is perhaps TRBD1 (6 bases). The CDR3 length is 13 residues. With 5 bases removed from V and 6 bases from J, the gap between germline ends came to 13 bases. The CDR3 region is CASSQGKLNGYTF. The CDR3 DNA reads TGTGCCAGCAGTCAGGGGAAGCTTAATGGCTACACCTTC.

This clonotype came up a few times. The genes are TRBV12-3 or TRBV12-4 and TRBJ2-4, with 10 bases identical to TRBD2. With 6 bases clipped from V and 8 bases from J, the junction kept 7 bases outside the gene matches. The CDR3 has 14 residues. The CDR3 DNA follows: TGTGCCAGCAGGGACGCTAGCGGGAGTGACATTCAGTACTTC. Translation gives CASRDASGSDIQYF.

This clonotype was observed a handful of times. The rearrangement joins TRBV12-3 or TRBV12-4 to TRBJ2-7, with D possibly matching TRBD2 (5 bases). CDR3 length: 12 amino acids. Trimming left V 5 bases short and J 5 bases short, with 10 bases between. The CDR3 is CASSRGGHEQYF. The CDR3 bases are TGTGCCAGCAGTCGAGGAGGACACGAGCAGTACTTC.